This T cell receptor beta chain was captured by sequencing in a study of PD-1 blockade in classical Hodgkin lymphoma. Whole-study findings and limits: Any patient who commenced nivolumab under 1 year after ASCT was excluded. Complete responders' diversity at baseline resembled that of newly diagnosed patients.

Only in-frame clones appear in the TCRdb table, and some are missing; sequencing was by immunoSEQ multiplex PCR. Altogether 13,000 or so clones are present, roughly 87% being singletons, with the ten largest covering about 4.2%. Of note for this clone: The target antigen is unknown.

All patients relapsed after autologous stem cell transplantation, and brentuximab vedotin exposure varied. Patients reached a best response of complete response, partial response or progressive disease. V dropped 4 bases and J dropped 2; count of bases not matched to a gene: 4. The CDR3 covers 16 residues. The V gene's germline CDR1 is MNHNS and CDR2 SASEGT. The receptor's source is a human donor with classical Hodgkin lymphoma. J is TRBJ2-3 and V is TRBV6-1, with TRBD2 matching 12 bases. This sample comprised peripheral blood mononuclear cells (PBMCs), obtained at baseline. The CDR3 DNA is TGTGCCAGCAGTGGACTAGCGGGGGTTTCCACAGATACGCAGTATTTT. Translating gives CASSGLAGVSTDTQYF.